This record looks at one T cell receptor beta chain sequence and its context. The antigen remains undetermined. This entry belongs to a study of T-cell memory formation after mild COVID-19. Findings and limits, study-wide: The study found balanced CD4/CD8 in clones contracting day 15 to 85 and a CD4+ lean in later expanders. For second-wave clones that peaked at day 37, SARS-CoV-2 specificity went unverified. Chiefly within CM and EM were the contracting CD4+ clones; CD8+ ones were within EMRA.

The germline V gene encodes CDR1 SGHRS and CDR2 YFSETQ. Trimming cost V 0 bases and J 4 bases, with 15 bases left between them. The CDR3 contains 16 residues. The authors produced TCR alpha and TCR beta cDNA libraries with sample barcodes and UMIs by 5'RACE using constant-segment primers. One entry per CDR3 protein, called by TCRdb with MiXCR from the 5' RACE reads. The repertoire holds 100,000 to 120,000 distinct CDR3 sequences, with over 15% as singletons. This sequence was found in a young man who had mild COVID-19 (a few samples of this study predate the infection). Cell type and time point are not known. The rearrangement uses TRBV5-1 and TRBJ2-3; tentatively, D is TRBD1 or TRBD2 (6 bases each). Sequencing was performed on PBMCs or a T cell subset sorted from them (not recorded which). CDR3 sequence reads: CASSLAGFGGSDTQYF. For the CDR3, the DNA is TGCGCCAGCAGCTTGGCAGGCTTCGGGGGCTCAGATACGCAGTATTTT.